Each of the 5 T cell receptor beta chains below was sequenced from the same sample in a study of blood T cell repertoires in COVID-19. Assay: immunoSEQ multiplex PCR; the TCRdb copy retains only in-frame clones and omits some. In the table there are around 260,000 clones, over 70% of which are singletons. The specimen sequenced was peripheral blood. The origin of the receptors is a woman aged 40 to 55 who had recovered from COVID-19.

The chain combines TRBV5-5 with TRBJ1-5, with D hard to call. Looked up from germline, CDR1 is SGHKS and CDR2 is YYEKEE (reference sequence). V lost 1 base, J lost 5 bases, and 22 bases lay in between. The CDR3 is 18 amino acids. The CDR3 sequence: CASSLRREEGGLDQPQHF. CDR3 nucleotides: TGTGCCAGCAGCTTGAGGAGGGAGGAGGGCGGCTTAGATCAGCCCCAGCATTTT.

This clone has only a few counts. The V and J genes are TRBV10-3 and TRBJ2-7; TRBD1 agrees at 12 bases. The junction had 3 bases not matched to a gene; V was cut back by 3 bases and J by 3 bases. Germline-derived CDR1 and CDR2 are ENHRY and SYGVKD. This CDR3 spans 15 amino acids. The CDR3 nucleotides read TGTGCCATCAGTGACGGGACAGGGGGCAGCTACGAGCAGTACTTC. It yields the protein CAISDGTGGSYEQYF.

The rearrangement links TRBV7-9 to TRBJ1-4; D gene uncertain. Germline V gene lookup returns CDR1 SEHNR and CDR2 FQNEAQ (reference sequence). The CDR3 extends over 15 amino acids. The V gene lost 5 bases and the J gene lost 7 bases, with 17 bases spanning the gap. CDR3 amino acids: CASSPRDGRGEKLFF. The CDR3 DNA reads as TGTGCCAGCAGCCCTCGCGACGGGAGAGGTGAAAAACTGTTTTTT. Using reference TRBV7-9 and TRBJ1-4 for the parts outside the CDR3, the full variable domain is DTGVSQNPRHKITKRGQNVTFRCDPISEHNRLYWYRQTLGQGPEFLTYFQNEAQLEKSRLLSDRFSAERPKGSFSTLEIQRTEQGDSAMYLCASSPRDGRGEKLFFGSGTQLSVL.

The chain couples TRBV7-9 to TRBJ2-1, with 9 nucleotides matching TRBD1. In germline, CDR1 is SEHNR, CDR2 FQNEAQ (reference sequence). The length of the CDR3 is 17 residues. V trimming: 5 bases; J trimming: 0 bases; junction bases outside the gene matches: 8. CDR3 sequence (DNA): TGTGCCAGCAGCCCTAGACAGGGGGGGAGCTCCTACAATGAGCAGTTCTTC. Translation: CASSPRQGGSSYNEQFF. Combining the CDR3 with reference TRBV7-9 and TRBJ2-1 gives the whole variable domain DTGVSQNPRHKITKRGQNVTFRCDPISEHNRLYWYRQTLGQGPEFLTYFQNEAQLEKSRLLSDRFSAERPKGSFSTLEIQRTEQGDSAMYLCASSPRQGGSSYNEQFFGPGTRLTVL.

In DNA, the CDR3 is TGTGCCAGCAGGGGACAGCCAGTCATGAACACTGAAGCTTTCTTT. Protein: CASRGQPVMNTEAFF. The J gene is TRBJ1-1, the V gene TRBV19, with TRBD1 matching over 7 bases. There are 15 residues in the CDR3. CDR1 and CDR2 from the germline V gene are LNHDA and SQIVND (reference sequence). The J segment lost 0 bases and the V segment lost 9 bases, leaving 10 bases of the junction unmatched.